A selection of T cell receptor beta chains follows, all from one sample in a study of regulatory T cells in long-lasting Graves disease. TCRdb independently ran MiXCR on the multiplex PCR reads; one entry per CDR3 protein. The top ten clones hold more than 20% of a sample with approximately 230,000 distinct CDR3 sequences, about a sixth of them seen once. This specimen was peripheral blood mononuclear cells (PBMCs), taken at new diagnosis, from a patient treated with antithyroid drugs. These receptors were collected from a female donor with Graves disease. CDR3s include the opening cysteine and the closing phenylalanine or tryptophan. A D gene is named only where the DNA matches it firmly. Some rows have no size entry. The others give once, few or many, or a class for an expanded clone.

size	D	V	J	length	CDR3	DNA
many	-	TRBV28	TRBJ2-2	15	CASSLAGAVTGELFF	TGTGCCAGCAGTTTGGCGGGGGCGGTCACCGGGGAGCTGTTTTTT
-	TRBD2	TRBV28	TRBJ2-3	18	CASSLVSGAGGSTDTQYF	TGTGCCAGCAGTTTAGTGTCGGGAGCGGGAGGCAGCACAGATACGCAGTATTTT
many	-	TRBV7-3	TRBJ2-3	14	CASSLYSSTDTQYF	TGTGCCAGCAGCTTGTATAGCAGCACAGATACGCAGTATTTT
many	TRBD2	TRBV7-2	TRBJ2-7	16	CASSLAAGASNNEQYF	TGTGCCAGCAGCTTAGCGGCGGGAGCCAGTAATAACGAGCAGTACTTC
-	-	TRBV27	TRBJ2-7	19	CASSQGRPFILSDSYEQYF	TGTGCCAGCAGCCAAGGGCGACCTTTCATCCTTTCCGACTCCTACGAGCAGTACTTC
many	-	TRBV15	TRBJ2-5	14	CATSISDIQETQYF	TGTGCCACCAGCATCTCGGACATCCAAGAGACCCAGTACTTC
-	-	TRBV12-3/TRBV12-4	TRBJ2-2	15	CASSFRGWDTGELFF	TGTGCCAGCAGTTTCCGGGGATGGGACACCGGGGAGCTGTTTTTT
many	-	TRBV4-3	TRBJ1-2	12	CASSQGSGGYTF	TGCGCCAGCAGCCAGGGTTCGGGAGGCTACACCTTC
many	-	TRBV12-3/TRBV12-4	TRBJ2-7	14	CASSLQRSSYEQYF	TGTGCCAGCAGTTTACAGCGCAGCTCCTACGAGCAGTACTTC
-	-	TRBV28	TRBJ1-1	13	CASSLWGLRQAFF	TGTGCCAGCAGTTTATGGGGGCTTCGTCAAGCTTTCTTT
many	-	TRBV9	TRBJ2-7	15	CASSPQTGVAYEQYF	TGTGCCAGCAGCCCCCAAACGGGTGTTGCCTACGAGCAGTACTTC
many	TRBD1	TRBV27	TRBJ2-1	17	CASSLYGTGVPYNEQFF	TGTGCCAGCAGTTTATACGGGACAGGGGTACCCTACAATGAGCAGTTCTTC
few	-	TRBV7-2	TRBJ2-7	11	CASSLDGEQYF	TGTGCCAGCAGCTTGGATGGGGAGCAGTACTTC
many	-	TRBV7-6	TRBJ1-2	14	CASSPNPQGHGYTF	TGTGCCAGCAGCCCAAACCCGCAGGGTCATGGCTACACCTTC
-	TRBD1	TRBV28	TRBJ2-7	15	CASILGQGAVYEQYF	TGTGCCAGCATCCTCGGACAGGGGGCCGTCTACGAGCAGTACTTC
many	TRBD1	TRBV2	TRBJ2-3	16	CASSANRGRGTDTQYF	TGTGCCAGCAGTGCCAACAGGGGGCGCGGCACAGATACGCAGTATTTT
many	TRBD1	TRBV2	TRBJ2-5	14	CASSDRGRTETQYF	TGTGCCAGCAGTGACAGGGGGCGGACGGAGACCCAGTACTTC
-	TRBD2	TRBV9	TRBJ2-2	14	CASSATSGSGELFF	TGTGCCAGCAGCGCGACTAGCGGGAGCGGGGAGCTGTTTTTT
once	-	TRBV7-9	TRBJ2-1	11	CASGQDNEQFF	TGTGCCAGCGGTCAAGACAATGAGCAGTTCTTC
once	-	TRBV5-4	TRBJ2-7	12	CASSPLGVEQYF	TGTGCCAGCAGCCCCCTGGGGGTGGAGCAGTACTTC
many	-	TRBV11-3	TRBJ2-1	15	CASSSSSISYNEQFF	TGTGCCAGCAGCTCGTCATCGATCTCCTACAATGAGCAGTTCTTC
many	TRBD1	TRBV2	TRBJ2-5	15	CASSRDRESAETQYF	TGTGCCAGCAGTAGAGACAGGGAATCGGCAGAGACCCAGTACTTC
many	TRBD1	TRBV6-1	TRBJ1-4	15	CASKTTGVNDEKLFF	TGTGCCAGCAAAACGACAGGGGTTAACGATGAAAAACTGTTTTTT
many	TRBD1	TRBV29-1	TRBJ2-1	13	CSVGGTEYNEQFF	TGCAGCGTTGGGGGGACAGAGTACAATGAGCAGTTCTTC
many	-	TRBV30	TRBJ1-1	11	CAFDKNTEAFF	TGTGCCTTTGACAAGAACACTGAAGCTTTCTTT
many	-	TRBV7-9	TRBJ2-5	12	CASSLVRVAPVF	TGTGCCAGCAGCTTAGTCAGGGTCGCACCCGTCTTC
medium-sized	-	TRBV29-1	TRBJ2-1	11	CSVESSDEQFF	TGCAGCGTTGAAAGTTCGGATGAGCAGTTCTTC
once	TRBD2	TRBV11-2	TRBJ2-2	18	CASSSLSGGPGNTGELFF	TGTGCCAGCAGCTCCCTTTCGGGAGGGCCGGGGAACACCGGGGAGCTGTTTTTT